This TCR beta chain emerged from a study of blood T cell repertoires in COVID-19 (dated by TCRdb to about 2020). Turning to the overall study: Samples from collaborators originated in the United States, Italy and Spain and spanned both the acute and convalescent phases of COVID-19. Where available, HLA class I and class II types were obtained from metadata supplied by the sample provider rather than from assay-based typing. The repertoires were released in a freely available public database meant as a resource for research on the immune response to SARS-CoV-2. Deeply sampled blood TCRbeta repertoires from subjects exposed to, actively infected with, or recovered from COVID-19 were included in the dataset. Samples came from the ongoing ImmuneRACE study (first 160 participants) plus 1,254 subjects from 6 global collaborators. Sample metadata almost always included a de-identified subject ID, COVID-19 status, age in years and sex. The prospective study material was composed of cDNA or gDNA derived from T cells, B-cell-depleted T cells, or PBMCs. General study outcomes and caveats: How much clinical and demographic metadata was included differed by source and by participant, and the metadata was provided uncurated.

The collaborating institutions used their own protocols to collect whole blood in K2EDTA tubes. For TCRbeta analysis, collaborators shipped samples as frozen whole blood, isolated PBMCs, or DNA extracted from either of those sample types. A word on this clone: Its antigen is unknown. No base quality values were provided; no much bigger clone lies one nucleotide off.

From the germline V gene, CDR1 is SQVTM and CDR2 is ANQGSEA. The CDR3 contains 12 residues, cysteine and phenylalanine counted. Kept here is only the CDR3 DNA, which spans 36 bases and is read in frame from base 1. The V end loses 6 bases and the J end loses 0 bases, and a stretch of 8 bases separates them. The immunoSEQ Assay, a bias-controlled multiplex PCR, was used to amplify TCRbeta CDR3 regions from genomic DNA. The authors processed their data as follows. The number of nucleated cells in each sample was estimated by amplification of reference gene primers within the assay. To quantify the absolute abundance of each unique TCRbeta CDR3 rearrangement, sequence reads were collapsed and filtered. Productive Simpson clonality was computed per sample as the square root of Simpson's diversity index over productive rearrangements. Imported from immuneACCESS, the table was reduced by TCRdb to in-frame sequences with V and J called. These copies leave out some clones; in studies compared against another copy, an unresolved V gene accounts for under half, and the cause of the remainder is not known. From that table come the V and J calls and clone size; the DNA was used to work out D and trimming. This sample lists 110,000 or so clones; around 83% were detected once. 4% to 5% of the sample rests with the top ten.

Input material: peripheral blood. The V and J genes are TRBV29-1 and TRBJ1-1, with the D gene not clear enough to name. This TCR came from a woman in her 70s with acute or convalescent COVID-19. The CDR3 has the sequence CSVREMNTEAFF. The DNA sequence is given as TGCAGCGTAAGGGAGATGAACACTGAAGCTTTCTTT.